Below are 25 T cell receptor beta chains sequenced from a single sample in a study of T cell responses to AZD1222 COVID-19 vaccine. Measured with immunoSEQ multiplex PCR; TCRdb has only the in-frame clones, and not every one. The table records about 150,000 clones, around 93% of them present only once. Here the sequenced sample was peripheral blood, taken 28 days after the second AZD1222 dose. The receptors come from an adult who received the AZD1222 COVID-19 vaccine.

This rearrangement joins TRBV28 to TRBJ1-2; no reliable D call. Trimming removed 3 bases from V and 5 bases from J, with 1 base in between. CDR1 is MDHEN, CDR2 SYDVKM, per germline. The CDR3 consists of 10 residues. CDR3 in DNA: TGTGCCAGCAGTTTTTATGGCTACACCTTC. The encoded protein is CASSFYGYTF.

The chain uses TRBV18 and TRBJ2-6; a possible D gene is TRBD2 (5 bases). The length of the CDR3 is 17 residues. CDR1 and CDR2 from the germline V gene are KGHSH and LQKENI. V lost 1 base, J lost 4 bases, and 14 bases lay in between. The CDR3 DNA reads as TGTGCCAGCTCACCACAGTCGGGATTGGGGGGGGCCAACGTCCTGACTTTC. Amino acids: CASSPQSGLGGANVLTF.

The CDR3 is CASSLRDRVAPHNEQFF. The CDR3 DNA reads as TGCGCCAGCAGCTTGAGGGACAGAGTAGCTCCCCACAATGAGCAGTTCTTC. This chain uses TRBV5-1 with TRBJ2-1, with TRBD1 identical over 7 bases. Germline V CDR1 and CDR2: SGHRS, YFSETQ. V lost 1 base to trimming and J lost 5 bases; unmatched junction nucleotides: 12. The CDR3 covers 17 residues.

V and J are TRBV9 and TRBJ2-5, with a tentative D call TRBD1 (7 bases). Germline V CDR1 and CDR2: SGDLS, YYNGEE. V lost 4 bases and J 6 bases, leaving 13 bases between the germline ends. The CDR3 covers 13 residues. Here the CDR3 reads CASSSGGKKTQYF. CDR3 nucleotides: TGTGCCAGCAGCTCAGGGGGGAAAAAGACCCAGTACTTC.

J is TRBJ2-3 and V is TRBV6-2 or TRBV6-3, with TRBD2 identical over 14 bases. Losses at the gene ends were 5 bases for V and 3 bases for J; bases not matched to a gene: 7. The CDR3 has 17 residues. Germline V lookup: CDR1 MNHEY, CDR2 SVGEGT. CDR3 amino acids: CASSTGLAGGRTDTQYF. Here the CDR3 DNA reads TGTGCCAGCAGTACCGGACTAGCGGGAGGTCGGACAGATACGCAGTATTTT.

The chain couples TRBV2 to TRBJ2-7, with no clear D. This CDR3 has 12 amino acids. The V gene's germline CDR1 is SNHLY and CDR2 FYNNEI. The V gene lost 6 bases and the J gene lost 7 bases, with 13 bases spanning the gap. CDR3 in amino acids: CASRAGPLEQYF. The CDR3 nucleotides are TGTGCCAGCAGGGCCGGGCCCCTGGAGCAGTACTTC.

CDR3 DNA: TGCGCCAGCAGCTTTTTCCAAGGCACCGGGGAGCTGTTTTTT. Translating it yields CASSFFQGTGELFF. The chain is built from TRBV5-1 and TRBJ2-2; D is unclear. Germline CDR1 is SGHRS and CDR2 is YFSETQ. V lost 2 bases, J lost 4 bases, and 9 bases lay in between. This CDR3 region has 14 residues.

The chain combines TRBV7-9 with TRBJ2-1; D is perhaps TRBD2 (6 bases). Germline CDR1 and CDR2: SEHNR and FQNEAQ (reference sequence). CDR3 length: 19 residues. Deletions cut 3 bases from V and 6 bases from J, with 27 bases between. The CDR3 loop reads CASSFSTTHRDSQGNEQFF. In DNA form, the CDR3 reads TGTGCCAGCAGCTTTAGCACAACTCACCGGGACTCCCAAGGCAATGAGCAGTTCTTC.

V gene TRBV15 combines with J gene TRBJ2-1, with 7 bases fitting TRBD1. The ends lost 1 base at V and 12 bases at J; junction bases unmatched: 18. The germline V gene encodes CDR1 LNHNV and CDR2 YYDKDF (reference sequence). This CDR3 comprises 17 residues. DNA for the CDR3: TGTGCCACCAGCAGAGCCGCCGGGACAGCGACTCCTCGGGGGCAGTTCTTC. It is translated as CATSRAAGTATPRGQFF.

The J gene is TRBJ2-1, the V gene TRBV6-2 or TRBV6-3; D is tentatively TRBD1 or TRBD2 (5 bases each). In germline, CDR1 is MNHEY, CDR2 SVGEGT. With 4 bases removed from V and 10 bases from J, the gap between germline ends came to 14 bases. This CDR3 spans 13 amino acids. In DNA form, the CDR3 reads TGTGCCAGCAGTTCCACCCGGGACCGCGAGCAGTTCTTC. This gives the protein CASSSTRDREQFF.

The rearrangement uses TRBV4-1 and TRBJ1-2; 12 bases align to TRBD1. V dropped 1 base and J dropped 6; count of bases not matched to a gene: 9. The CDR3 length is 17 residues. Germline loops: CDR1 MGHRA, CDR2 YSYEKL. CDR3 coding DNA: TGCGCCAGCAGCCAAGCAGGGACAGGGGGCGGGGTTGATGGCTACACCTTC. Amino acid sequence: CASSQAGTGGGVDGYTF.

The chain couples TRBV28 to TRBJ2-1, with TRBD2 matching over 14 bases. The CDR3 consists of 17 residues. In germline, CDR1 is MDHEN, CDR2 SYDVKM. V shed 8 bases and J 3 bases; nucleotides not matched to a gene: 9. CDR3 loop: CASQGLAGVRSYNEQFF. For the CDR3, the DNA is TGTGCCAGCCAGGGACTAGCGGGAGTAAGGAGCTACAATGAGCAGTTCTTC.

This clone was picked up a small number of times. This CDR3 is CASSAGLAGGRYEQYF. CDR3 DNA sequence: TGTGCCAGCAGCGCCGGACTAGCGGGAGGTCGGTACGAGCAGTACTTC. The chain uses TRBV9 and TRBJ2-7, with 14 bases identical to TRBD2. Germline CDR1 reads SGDLS; CDR2 reads YYNGEE. V shed 3 bases and J 4 bases; nucleotides not matched to a gene: 6. The CDR3 contains 16 residues.

This chain uses TRBV7-9 with TRBJ2-1; the match to TRBD2 covers 14 bases. V shed 5 bases, J shed 8 bases, and the junction held 11 bases outside the gene matches. The length of the CDR3 is 17 residues. Germline assignment: CDR1 SEHNR and CDR2 FQNEAQ (reference sequence). CDR3 nucleotides: TGTGCCAGCAGCCCCCAGGGACTAGCGGGAGAGCGGCATGAGCAGTTCTTC. It is translated as CASSPQGLAGERHEQFF. Full variable domain (rest looked up from reference TRBV7-9 and TRBJ2-1): DTGVSQNPRHKITKRGQNVTFRCDPISEHNRLYWYRQTLGQGPEFLTYFQNEAQLEKSRLLSDRFSAERPKGSFSTLEIQRTEQGDSAMYLCASSPQGLAGERHEQFFGPGTRLTVL.

This chain joins TRBV11-2 and TRBJ1-2, with 9 bases that match TRBD1. CDR1 is SGHAT and CDR2 is FQNNGV in the germline V gene. CDR3 length: 19 amino acids. With V trimmed by 5 bases and J by 3 bases, 19 bases remained unmatched. CDR3 sequence reads: CASSQTSGTGSSSDYGYTF. CDR3 sequence (DNA): TGTGCCAGCAGCCAAACCTCCGGGACAGGGTCTAGTTCGGACTATGGCTACACCTTC.

J is TRBJ2-3 and V is TRBV28; 10 bases map to TRBD2. The CDR3 has 13 amino acids. The germline V gene encodes CDR1 MDHEN and CDR2 SYDVKM. After removal of 8 bases from V and 4 bases from J, the junction contained 3 bases not matched to a gene. CDR3 coding DNA: TGTGCCAGCCAGCGGGAGGGGGCAGATACGCAGTATTTT. It translates to CASQREGADTQYF.

The CDR3 is CASSLALGTAGGNTIYF. CDR3 sequence (DNA): TGTGCCAGCAGTTTAGCACTCGGCACCGCGGGTGGAAACACCATATATTTT. The V call is TRBV28, the J call TRBJ1-3; D not certain. Between the trimmed V and J ends, which lost 2 bases and 3 bases, there was a span of 17 bases. CDR3 length: 17 residues. Germline V lookup: CDR1 MDHEN, CDR2 SYDVKM.

The chain recombines TRBV3-1 (or the pseudogene TRBV3-2) with TRBJ1-3; D is perhaps TRBD1 (5 bases). The CDR3 extends over 16 amino acids. The germline V gene has CDR1 LGHDT and CDR2 YNNKEL (reference sequence). V gave up 4 bases and J gave up 0 bases, with 13 bases separating them. CDR3 sequence reads: CASSPTDSDSGNTIYF. CDR3 coding DNA: TGTGCCAGCAGCCCGACCGACAGCGACTCTGGAAACACCATATATTTT.

J is TRBJ2-7 and V is TRBV5-1; D is tentatively TRBD1 or TRBD2 (6 bases each). Trimming stripped 2 bases from V and 0 bases from J, with 12 bases between. The length of the CDR3 is 15 residues. The germline V gene has CDR1 SGHRS and CDR2 YFSETQ. The CDR3 reads CASSFKGEDSYEQYF. The CDR3 nucleotides are TGCGCCAGCAGCTTTAAGGGGGAGGACTCCTACGAGCAGTACTTC.

The chain combines TRBV6-5 with TRBJ2-2; no reliable D call. The CDR3 sequence is 13 residues long. V gave up 8 bases and J gave up 1 base, with 8 bases separating them. From germline, CDR1 is MNHEY and CDR2 SVGAGI. The CDR3 sequence is CASGPLNTGELFF. The CDR3 DNA sequence: TGTGCCAGCGGCCCACTGAACACCGGGGAGCTGTTTTTT.

The chain links TRBV4-3 to TRBJ2-7, with 9 bases that match TRBD2. The J segment lost 4 bases and the V segment lost 1 base, leaving 5 bases of the junction unmatched. CDR1 and CDR2 (germline): LGHNA, YSLEER. The CDR3 length is 15 residues. As DNA, the CDR3 is TGCGCCAGCAGCCAAGGTGGCGGGAGGGCATACGAGCAGTACTTC. It specifies CASSQGGGRAYEQYF.

V usage is TRBV27 and J usage is TRBJ2-1; D unclear. This CDR3 region has 18 residues. Germline assignment: CDR1 MNHEY and CDR2 SMNVEV (reference sequence). V lost 1 base and J 8 bases, leaving 24 bases between the germline ends. The CDR3 DNA sequence: TGTGCCAGCAGTTTATATCCCCCCGCAGGAGTCGGTTGGGATGAGCAGTTCTTC. Amino acids: CASSLYPPAGVGWDEQFF.

V usage is TRBV5-1 and J usage is TRBJ1-1; TRBD1 agrees at 7 bases. With 4 bases clipped from V and 4 bases from J, the junction kept 10 bases outside the gene matches. Per the germline V gene, CDR1 is SGHRS and CDR2 is YFSETQ. The CDR3 sequence is 15 residues long. The CDR3 coding sequence is TGCGCCAGCAGCACTGGACAGGCGGGAAGCACTGAAGCTTTCTTT. Translation gives CASSTGQAGSTEAFF.

The V gene is TRBV7-9, the J gene TRBJ2-7; D possibly corresponds to TRBD2 (7 bases). Trimming shortened V by 0 bases and J by 5 bases, and 14 bases separated the two germline ends. The germline CDR1 and CDR2 sequences are SEHNR and FQNEAQ (reference sequence). The CDR3 consists of 15 residues. The chain's CDR3 is CASSLAGRGVNEQYF. CDR3 nucleotides: TGTGCCAGCAGCTTAGCAGGGAGGGGGGTCAACGAGCAGTACTTC. Based on the CDR3 plus reference TRBV7-9 and TRBJ2-7, the full variable domain is DTGVSQNPRHKITKRGQNVTFRCDPISEHNRLYWYRQTLGQGPEFLTYFQNEAQLEKSRLLSDRFSAERPKGSFSTLEIQRTEQGDSAMYLCASSLAGRGVNEQYFGPGTRLTVT.

V usage is TRBV28 and J usage is TRBJ1-3, with TRBD1 identical over 11 bases. V trimming: 5 bases; J trimming: 7 bases; junction bases outside the gene matches: 7. This CDR3 is 15 amino acids long. Germline CDR1 reads MDHEN; CDR2 reads SYDVKM. The CDR3 loop reads CASSGRTGGLNTIYF. As DNA, the CDR3 is TGTGCCAGCAGTGGCAGGACAGGGGGCCTGAACACCATATATTTT.